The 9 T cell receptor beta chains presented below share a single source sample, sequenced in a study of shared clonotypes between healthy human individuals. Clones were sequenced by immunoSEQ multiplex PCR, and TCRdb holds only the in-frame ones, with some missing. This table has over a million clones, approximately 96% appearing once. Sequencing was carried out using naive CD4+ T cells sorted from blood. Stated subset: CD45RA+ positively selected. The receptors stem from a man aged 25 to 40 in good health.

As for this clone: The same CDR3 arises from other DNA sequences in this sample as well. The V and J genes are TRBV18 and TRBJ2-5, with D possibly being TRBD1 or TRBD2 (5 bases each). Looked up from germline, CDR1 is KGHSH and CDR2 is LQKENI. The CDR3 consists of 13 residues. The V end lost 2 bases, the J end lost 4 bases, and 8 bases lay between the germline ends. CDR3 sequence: CASSPGTRETQYF. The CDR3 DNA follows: TGTGCCAGCTCACCAGGGACCCGAGAGACCCAGTACTTC. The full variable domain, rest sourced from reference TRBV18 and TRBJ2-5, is NAGVMQNPRHLVRRRGQEARLRCSPMKGHSHVYWYRQLPEEGLKFMVYLQKENIIDESGMPKERFSAEFPKEGPSILRIQQVVRGDSAAYFCASSPGTRETQYFGPGTRLLVL.

CDR3 region: CSAWAGATNEQYF. The DNA of the CDR3 is TGCAGCGCCTGGGCGGGGGCAACCAACGAGCAGTACTTC. This sequence joins TRBV29-1 and TRBJ2-7; D perhaps matches TRBD2 (7 bases). The CDR3 contains 13 residues. Trimming took off 7 bases at V and 5 bases at J, with 18 bases between the two ends. The germline V gene has CDR1 SQVTM and CDR2 ANQGSEA.

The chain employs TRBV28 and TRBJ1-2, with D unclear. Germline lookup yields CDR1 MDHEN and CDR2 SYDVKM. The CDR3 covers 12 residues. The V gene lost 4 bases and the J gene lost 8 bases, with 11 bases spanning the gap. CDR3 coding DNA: TGTGCCAGCAGTTCCCGCCAGCGGGGCTACACCTTC. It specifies CASSSRQRGYTF.

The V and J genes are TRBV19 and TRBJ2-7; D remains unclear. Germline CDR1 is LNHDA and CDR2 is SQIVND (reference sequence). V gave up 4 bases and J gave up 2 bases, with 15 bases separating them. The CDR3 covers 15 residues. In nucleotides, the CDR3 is TGTGCCAGTAGTACATCAGGATTAGTCGCCTACGAGCAGTACTTC. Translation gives CASSTSGLVAYEQYF. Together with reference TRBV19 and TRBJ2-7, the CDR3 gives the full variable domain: DGGITQSPKYLFRKEGQNVTLSCEQNLNHDAMYWYRQDPGQGLRLIYYSQIVNDFQKGDIAEGYSVSREKKESFPLTVTSAQKNPTAFYLCASSTSGLVAYEQYFGPGTRLTVT.

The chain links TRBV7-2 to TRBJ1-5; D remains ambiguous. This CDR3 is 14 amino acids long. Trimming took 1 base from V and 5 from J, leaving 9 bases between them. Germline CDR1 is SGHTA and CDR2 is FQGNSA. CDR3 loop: CASSLGGPYQPQHF. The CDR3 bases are TGTGCCAGCAGCTTAGGGGGTCCATATCAGCCCCAGCATTTT. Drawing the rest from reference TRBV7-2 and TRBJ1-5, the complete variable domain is GAGVSQSPSNKVTEKGKDVELRCDPISGHTALYWYRQSLGQGLEFLIYFQGNSAPDKSGLPSDRFSAERTGGSVSTLTIQRTQQEDSAVYLCASSLGGPYQPQHFGDGTRLSIL.

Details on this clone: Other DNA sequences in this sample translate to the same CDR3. The CDR3 bases are TGTGCCAGCTCACCACCGTCTTCGGAGACCCAGTACTTC. The encoded protein is CASSPPSSETQYF. This chain connects TRBV18 to TRBJ2-5, with D unclear. The CDR3 runs to 13 residues. Trimming left V 0 bases short and J 5 bases short, with 7 bases between. From germline, CDR1 is KGHSH and CDR2 LQKENI.

The CDR3 region is CASSEVAKNIQYF. DNA of the CDR3: TGTGCCAGCAGTGAGGTAGCCAAAAACATTCAGTACTTC. The V call is TRBV2, the J call TRBJ2-4; no reliable D call. Germline-derived CDR1 and CDR2 are SNHLY and FYNNEI. The CDR3 consists of 13 residues. V was pared by 3 bases and J by 0 bases, with 3 bases between.

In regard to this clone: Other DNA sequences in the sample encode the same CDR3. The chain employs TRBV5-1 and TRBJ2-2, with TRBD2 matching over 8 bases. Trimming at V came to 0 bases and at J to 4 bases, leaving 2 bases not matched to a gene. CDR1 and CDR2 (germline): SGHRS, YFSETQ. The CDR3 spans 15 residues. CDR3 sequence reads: CASSLVAGGTGELFF. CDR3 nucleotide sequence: TGCGCCAGCAGCTTGGTTGCGGGAGGCACCGGGGAGCTGTTTTTT.

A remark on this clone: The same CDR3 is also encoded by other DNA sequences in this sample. The CDR3 sequence: CASSLAAGAYEQYF. CDR3 bases: TGCGCCAGCAGCTTGGCAGCGGGAGCCTACGAGCAGTACTTC. This rearrangement joins TRBV5-1 to TRBJ2-7; 8 bases line up with TRBD2. Trimming cost V 0 bases and J 2 bases; bases outside gene matches: 1. The CDR3 spans 14 residues. Germline V gene lookup returns CDR1 SGHRS and CDR2 YFSETQ.